The subject of this entry is one T cell receptor beta chain. Its antigen is still unknown. The data were taken from a study of T-cell memory formation after mild COVID-19. TCRdb ran MiXCR on the 5' RACE reads and lists one entry per CDR3 protein. The table lists 500,000 to 650,000 distinct CDR3 sequences, about 20% of them singletons, with 7% to 9% in the top ten. Study-level points and caveats: Clones that contracted from day 15 to 85 had balanced CD4/CD8; later expanders were CD4+ biased. Cross-reactive memory appears to have joined, as suggested by some responding clones showing up in pre-infection memory.

CDR3 size: 15 residues. V trimming: 5 bases; J trimming: 5 bases; junction bases outside the gene matches: 12. Germline assignment: CDR1 SNHLY and CDR2 FYNNEI. This receptor was obtained from an adult woman who had mild COVID-19 (a few samples of this study predate the infection). Cell type and time point are not known. Sequenced input: PBMCs or a T cell subset sorted from them (not recorded which). The genes are TRBV2 and TRBJ2-7; 7 bases are a match to TRBD1. CDR3 amino acids: CASSYTTGALNEQYF. CDR3 nucleotides: TGTGCCAGCAGTTACACTACAGGGGCCTTGAACGAGCAGTACTTC.